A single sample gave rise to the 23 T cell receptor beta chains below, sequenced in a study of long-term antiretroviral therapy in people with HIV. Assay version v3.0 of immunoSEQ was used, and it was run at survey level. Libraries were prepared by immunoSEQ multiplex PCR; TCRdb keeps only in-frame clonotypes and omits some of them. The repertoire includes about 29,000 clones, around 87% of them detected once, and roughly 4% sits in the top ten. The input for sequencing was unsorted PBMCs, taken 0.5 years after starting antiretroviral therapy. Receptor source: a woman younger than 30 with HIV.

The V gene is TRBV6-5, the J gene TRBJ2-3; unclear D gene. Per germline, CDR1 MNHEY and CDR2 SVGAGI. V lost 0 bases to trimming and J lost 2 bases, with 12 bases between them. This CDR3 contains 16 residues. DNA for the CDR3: TGTGCCAGCAGTTACTCGATGCGCGGTTTCACAGATACGCAGTATTTT. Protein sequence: CASSYSMRGFTDTQYF.

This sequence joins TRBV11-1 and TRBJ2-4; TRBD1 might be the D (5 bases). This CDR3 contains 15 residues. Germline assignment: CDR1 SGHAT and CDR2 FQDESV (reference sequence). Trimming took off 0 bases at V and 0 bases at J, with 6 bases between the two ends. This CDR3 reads CASSLAGEAKNIQYF. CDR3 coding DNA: TGTGCCAGCAGCTTAGCAGGGGAAGCCAAAAACATTCAGTACTTC.

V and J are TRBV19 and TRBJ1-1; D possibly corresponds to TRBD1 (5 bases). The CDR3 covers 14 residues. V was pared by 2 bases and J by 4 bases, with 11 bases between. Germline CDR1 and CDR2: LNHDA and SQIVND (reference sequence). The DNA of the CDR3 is TGTGCCAGTAGTATACTGGGGACGAGCACTGAAGCTTTCTTT. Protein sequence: CASSILGTSTEAFF.

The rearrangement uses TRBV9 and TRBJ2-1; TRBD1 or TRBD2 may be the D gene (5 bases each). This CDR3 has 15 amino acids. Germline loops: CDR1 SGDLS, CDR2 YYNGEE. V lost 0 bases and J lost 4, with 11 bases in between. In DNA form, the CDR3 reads TGTGCCAGCAGCGTAGTTCAGGGACCTTACAATGAGCAGTTCTTC. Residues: CASSVVQGPYNEQFF.

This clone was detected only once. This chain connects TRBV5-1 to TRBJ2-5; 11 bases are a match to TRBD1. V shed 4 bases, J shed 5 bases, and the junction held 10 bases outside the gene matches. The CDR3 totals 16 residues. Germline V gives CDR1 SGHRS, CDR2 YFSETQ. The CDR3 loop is CASSRQGQGAQETQYF. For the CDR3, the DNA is TGCGCCAGCAGCCGCCAAGGACAGGGGGCGCAGGAGACCCAGTACTTC.

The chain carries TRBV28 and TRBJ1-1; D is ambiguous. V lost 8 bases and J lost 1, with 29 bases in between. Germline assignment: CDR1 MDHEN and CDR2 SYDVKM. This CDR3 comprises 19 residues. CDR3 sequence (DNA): TGTGCCAGCCCCCGGCCTTTCCGTCGGACCCGGGTGCCGAACACTGAAGCTTTCTTT. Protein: CASPRPFRRTRVPNTEAFF.

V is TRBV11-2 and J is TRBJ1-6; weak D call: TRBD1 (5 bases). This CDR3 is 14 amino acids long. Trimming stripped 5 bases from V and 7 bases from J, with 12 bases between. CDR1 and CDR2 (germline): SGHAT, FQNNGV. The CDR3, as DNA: TGTGCCAGCAGCCGGGCAGGGATAAATTCACCCCTCCACTTT. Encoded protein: CASSRAGINSPLHF.

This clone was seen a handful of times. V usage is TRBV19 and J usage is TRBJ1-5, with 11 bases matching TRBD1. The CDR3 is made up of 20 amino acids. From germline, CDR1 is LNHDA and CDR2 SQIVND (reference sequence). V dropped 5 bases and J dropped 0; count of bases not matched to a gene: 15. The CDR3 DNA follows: TGTGCCAGTAGTCAGTGGCATTCGGGACAGGGGGTCTATAGCAATCAGCCCCAGCATTTT. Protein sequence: CASSQWHSGQGVYSNQPQHF.

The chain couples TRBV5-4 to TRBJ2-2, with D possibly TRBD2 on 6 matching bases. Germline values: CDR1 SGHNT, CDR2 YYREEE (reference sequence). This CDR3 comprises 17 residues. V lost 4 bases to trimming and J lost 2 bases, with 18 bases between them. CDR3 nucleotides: TGTGCCAGCAGCCAAACCCTACCCGGGACTAACACCGGGGAGCTGTTTTTT. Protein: CASSQTLPGTNTGELFF.

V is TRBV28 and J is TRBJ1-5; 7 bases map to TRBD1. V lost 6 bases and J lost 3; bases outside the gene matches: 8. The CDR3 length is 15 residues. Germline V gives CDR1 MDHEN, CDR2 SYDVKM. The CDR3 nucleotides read TGTGCCAGCAGCTTAACAGGGGTGAACAATCAGCCCCAGCATTTT. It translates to CASSLTGVNNQPQHF.

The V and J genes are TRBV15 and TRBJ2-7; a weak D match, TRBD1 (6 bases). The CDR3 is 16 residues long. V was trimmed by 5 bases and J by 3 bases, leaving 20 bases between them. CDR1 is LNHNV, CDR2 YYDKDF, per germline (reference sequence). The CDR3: CATSLGQRGRGYEQYF. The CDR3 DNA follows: TGTGCCACCAGCCTGGGACAAAGGGGACGGGGCTACGAGCAGTACTTC. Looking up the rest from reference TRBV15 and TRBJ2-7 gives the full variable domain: DAMVIQNPRYQVTQFGKPVTLSCSQTLNHNVMYWYQQKSSQAPKLLFHYYDKDFNNEADTPDNFQSRRPNTSFCFLDIRSPGLGDTAMYLCATSLGQRGRGYEQYFGPGTRLTVT.

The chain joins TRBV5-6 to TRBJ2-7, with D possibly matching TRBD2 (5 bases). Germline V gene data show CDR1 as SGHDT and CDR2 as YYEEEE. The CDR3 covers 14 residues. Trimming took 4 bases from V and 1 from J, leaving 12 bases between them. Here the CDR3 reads CASSLPWTSYEQYF. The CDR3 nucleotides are TGTGCCAGCAGCCTCCCCTGGACTTCCTACGAGCAGTACTTC.

The CDR3 loop reads CASSFLGLAGETGELFF. CDR3 bases: TGTGCCAGCAGTTTTCTGGGACTAGCGGGAGAGACCGGGGAGCTGTTTTTT. The gene calls are TRBV28 and TRBJ2-2, with 14 bases that match TRBD2. The CDR3 sequence is 17 residues long. CDR1 is MDHEN and CDR2 is SYDVKM in the germline V gene. V was pared by 3 bases and J by 5 bases, with 5 bases of the junction left unmatched.

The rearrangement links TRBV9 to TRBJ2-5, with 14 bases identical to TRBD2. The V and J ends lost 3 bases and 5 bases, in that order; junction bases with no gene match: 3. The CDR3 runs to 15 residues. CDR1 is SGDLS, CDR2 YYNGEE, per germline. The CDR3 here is CASSARTSGGETQYF. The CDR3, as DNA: TGTGCCAGCAGCGCCCGGACTAGCGGGGGGGAGACCCAGTACTTC. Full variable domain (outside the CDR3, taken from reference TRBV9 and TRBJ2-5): DSGVTQTPKHLITATGQRVTLRCSPRSGDLSVYWYQQSLDQGLQFLIQYYNGEERAKGNILERFSAQQFPDLHSELNLSSLELGDSALYFCASSARTSGGETQYFGPGTRLLVL.

CDR3 bases: TGTGCCAGCAGCTTAATGGGGGTGGGGAACACTGAAGCTTTCTTT. Encoded protein: CASSLMGVGNTEAFF. The rearrangement joins TRBV7-3 to TRBJ1-1; possible D gene TRBD1, 5 bases. V lost 1 base, J lost 1 base, and 10 bases lay in between. Germline values: CDR1 SGHTA, CDR2 FQGTGA. This CDR3 has 15 amino acids.

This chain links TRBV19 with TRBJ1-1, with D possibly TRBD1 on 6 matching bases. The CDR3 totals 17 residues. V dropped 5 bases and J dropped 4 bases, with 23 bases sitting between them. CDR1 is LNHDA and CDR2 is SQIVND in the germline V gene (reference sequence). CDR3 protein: CASSASGTILSGTEAFF. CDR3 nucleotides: TGTGCCAGTAGTGCGTCCGGGACAATACTTTCAGGCACTGAAGCTTTCTTT.

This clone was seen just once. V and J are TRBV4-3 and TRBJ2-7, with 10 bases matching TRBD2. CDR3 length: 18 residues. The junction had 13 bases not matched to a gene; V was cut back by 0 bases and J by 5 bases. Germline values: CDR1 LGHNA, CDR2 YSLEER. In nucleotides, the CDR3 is TGCGCCAGCAGCCAAGAATCAGGCGGGACTAGCGCCGCCAACGAGCAGTACTTC. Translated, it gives CASSQESGGTSAANEQYF.

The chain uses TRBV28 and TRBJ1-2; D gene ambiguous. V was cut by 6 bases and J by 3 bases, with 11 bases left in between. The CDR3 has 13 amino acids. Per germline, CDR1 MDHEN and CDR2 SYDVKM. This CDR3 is CASRPGGDYGYTF. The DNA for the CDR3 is TGTGCCAGCAGACCGGGAGGAGACTATGGCTACACCTTC.

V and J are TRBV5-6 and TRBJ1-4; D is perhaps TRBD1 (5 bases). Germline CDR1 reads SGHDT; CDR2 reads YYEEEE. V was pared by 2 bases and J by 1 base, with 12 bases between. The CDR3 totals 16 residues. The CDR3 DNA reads TGTGCCAGCAGCTTCCGACAGTTCGGAACTAATGAAAAACTGTTTTTT. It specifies CASSFRQFGTNEKLFF.

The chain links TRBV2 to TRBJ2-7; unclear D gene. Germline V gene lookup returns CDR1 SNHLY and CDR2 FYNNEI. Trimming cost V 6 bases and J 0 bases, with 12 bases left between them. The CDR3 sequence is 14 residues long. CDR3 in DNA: TGTGCCAGCAGGCCGTTCGGAACCTCCTACGAGCAGTACTTC. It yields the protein CASRPFGTSYEQYF.

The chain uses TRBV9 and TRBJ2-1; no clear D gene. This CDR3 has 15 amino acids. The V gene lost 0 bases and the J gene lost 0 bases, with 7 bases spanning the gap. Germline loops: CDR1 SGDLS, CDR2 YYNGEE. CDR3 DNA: TGTGCCAGCAGCGTAGCCGATAGCTCCTACAATGAGCAGTTCTTC. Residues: CASSVADSSYNEQFF.

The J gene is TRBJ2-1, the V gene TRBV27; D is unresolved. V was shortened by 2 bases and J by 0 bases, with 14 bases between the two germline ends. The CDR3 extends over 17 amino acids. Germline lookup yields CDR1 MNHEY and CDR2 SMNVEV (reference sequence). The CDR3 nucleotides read TGTGCCAGCAGTTTACCCCCCGGTTTGGGCTCCTACAATGAGCAGTTCTTC. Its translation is CASSLPPGLGSYNEQFF.

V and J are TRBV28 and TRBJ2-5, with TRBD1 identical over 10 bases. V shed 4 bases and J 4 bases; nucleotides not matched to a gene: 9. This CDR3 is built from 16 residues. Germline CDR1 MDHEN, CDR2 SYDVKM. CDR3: CASSYRLDRGSETQYF. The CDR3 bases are TGTGCCAGCAGTTACCGCTTGGACAGGGGGTCAGAGACCCAGTACTTC. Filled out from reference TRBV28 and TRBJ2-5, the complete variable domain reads DVKVTQSSRYLVKRTGEKVFLECVQDMDHENMFWYRQDPGLGLRLIYFSYDVKMKEKGDIPEGYSVSREKKERFSLILESASTNQTSMYLCASSYRLDRGSETQYFGPGTRLLVL.